Presented here are 17 T cell receptor beta chains from one specimen sequenced in a study of breast tumors, draining lymph nodes, adjacent tissues. Axillary draining lymph nodes of breast cancer patients supplied the node samples. TCRdb reprocessed the multiplex PCR reads via MiXCR and lists one record per CDR3 protein. In the table there are over 250,000 distinct CDR3 sequences, around 30% of which are singletons. The specimen sequenced was axillary lymph node tissue. These receptors originate from a female donor with breast cancer. Some clones in this sample may be carry-over from other donors' samples.

There are a few counts of this clonotype. Just one base apart from a much larger clone, this may be a read error. V usage is TRBV6-5 and J usage is TRBJ1-5; D is undetermined. The CDR3 contains 13 residues. Germline V gene sequence: CDR1 MNHEY, CDR2 SVGAGI. The CDR3 DNA reads as TGTGCCAGCAGTCACTCAAACAATCAGCCCCAGCATTTT. It translates to CASSHSNNQPQHF.

This clonotype was seen at least ten times. The chain combines TRBV7-9 with TRBJ2-2; perhaps D is TRBD1 or TRBD2 (5 bases each). This CDR3 comprises 13 residues. Deletions cut 10 bases from V and 7 bases from J, with 16 bases between. In germline, CDR1 is SEHNR, CDR2 FQNEAQ (reference sequence). Written as DNA, the CDR3 is TGTGCCAACCGTCAGGGAGTAAGCGGGGAGCTGTTTTTT. Its translation is CANRQGVSGELFF.

The chain carries TRBV5-1 and TRBJ1-1; 9 nucleotides agree with TRBD1. Germline V gene data show CDR1 as SGHRS and CDR2 as YFSETQ. The ends lost 4 bases at V and 7 bases at J; junction bases unmatched: 8. This CDR3 region has 14 residues. CDR3 DNA sequence: TGCGCCAGCAGCGGGGACACAGGGGGCTATGAAGCTTTCTTT. Its translation: CASSGDTGGYEAFF.

This clonotype was detected many times. J is TRBJ2-7 and V is TRBV11-3; D perhaps matches TRBD2 (5 bases). The CDR3 is 15 residues long. From germline, CDR1 is SGHNT and CDR2 YENEEA. Trimming pared 5 bases from V and 3 bases from J, leaving 17 bases between. Written as DNA, the CDR3 is TGTGCCAGCAGCCCTGGGTCCGGAGAGGGCTACGAGCAGTACTTC. Residues: CASSPGSGEGYEQYF.

The chain uses TRBV20-1 and TRBJ2-5, with TRBD2 identical over 8 bases. CDR3 length equals 13 residues. Germline CDR1 DFQATT, CDR2 SNEGSKA (reference sequence). Unmatched junction bases numbered 0, after V lost 1 base and J lost 2 bases. The chain's CDR3 is CSARVAGQETQYF. As DNA, the CDR3 is TGCAGTGCTAGAGTAGCGGGACAAGAGACCCAGTACTTC.

This clonotype was counted at least ten times. The genes are TRBV20-1 and TRBJ2-6; D possibly matches TRBD1 or TRBD2 (5 bases each). This CDR3 comprises 18 residues. Germline lookup yields CDR1 DFQATT and CDR2 SNEGSKA (reference sequence). Trimming stripped 1 base from V and 2 bases from J, with 18 bases between. CDR3 nucleotides: TGCAGTGCTAGAGCTCCCGGGGCATTCCTTCCTGGGGCCAACGTCCTGACTTTC. This gives the protein CSARAPGAFLPGANVLTF.

Turning to this clonotype: A read error may explain this, as a much larger clone is one base away. The conserved final phenylalanine or tryptophan is absent from the CDR3, which likely points to a read error. The gene calls are TRBV6-1 and TRBJ1-2; unclear D gene. The CDR3 loop spans 15 amino acids. V lost 2 bases and J lost 2, with 12 bases in between. Per the germline V gene, CDR1 is MNHNS and CDR2 is SASEGT. The CDR3 reads CASSESTGENYGYTS. The CDR3 DNA sequence: TGTGCCAGCAGTGAATCGACGGGAGAGAACTATGGCTACACCTCC.

The V gene is TRBV7-2, the J gene TRBJ1-3, with D perhaps TRBD1 (5 bases). Germline values: CDR1 SGHTA, CDR2 FQGNSA. CDR3 length equals 15 residues. V was pared by 1 base and J by 4 bases, with 11 bases between. CDR3 sequence: CASSLGGGVGNTIYF. CDR3 DNA: TGTGCCAGCAGCTTAGGTGGGGGAGTCGGAAACACCATATATTTT.

The table lists this clonotype with many counts. The chain is built from TRBV29-1 and TRBJ1-4, with TRBD1 as a possible D gene (6 bases). This CDR3 comprises 14 residues. Germline loops: CDR1 SQVTM, CDR2 ANQGSEA. The V end was cut by 7 bases, the J end by 7 bases, with 19 bases between. CDR3 DNA sequence: TGCAGCGCCCGAGGAGGGGAGGGGGGTGAAAAACTGTTTTTT. This translates into CSARGGEGGEKLFF.

This chain joins TRBV5-5 and TRBJ2-3; maybe TRBD1 (5 bases). The germline V gene has CDR1 SGHKS and CDR2 YYEKEE (reference sequence). Trimming removed 3 bases at V and 5 bases at J, with 19 bases between. This CDR3 is 16 amino acids long. This CDR3 is CASSSSAAGPEDTQYF. For the CDR3, the DNA is TGTGCCAGCAGCTCCTCCGCGGCAGGGCCGGAAGATACGCAGTATTTT.

With respect to this clonotype: A much larger clone lies one base from this, so it may be a read error. The genes are TRBV14 and TRBJ2-5; D might be TRBD1 or TRBD2, each matching 5 bases. CDR1 and CDR2 (germline): SGHDN, FVKESK. CDR3 length equals 17 residues. CDR3 bases: TGTGCCAGCGGCCAAGACGCCGGGGCAGGTTATCAAGAGACCCAGTACTTC. Amino acids: CASGQDAGAGYQETQYF.

The V call is TRBV2, the J call TRBJ2-5; TRBD2 matches 7 bases. The CDR3 is made up of 11 amino acids. J was trimmed by 9 bases and V by 8 bases; bases with no gene match: 6. CDR1 and CDR2 (germline): SNHLY, FYNNEI. The CDR3 sequence: CASGRGEAQYF. CDR3 DNA sequence: TGTGCCAGCGGGAGGGGTGAGGCCCAGTACTTC.

This clonotype was detected ten times or more. This sequence joins TRBV9 and TRBJ2-2, with 7 positions matching TRBD2. The CDR3 length is 14 residues. Trimming cost V 0 bases and J 6 bases; bases outside gene matches: 2. Germline CDR1 is SGDLS and CDR2 is YYNGEE. The CDR3 DNA reads TGTGCCAGCAGCGTAGCCCGGGGGGCCGGGGAGCTGTTTTTT. Its protein product is CASSVARGAGELFF. Drawing the rest from reference TRBV9 and TRBJ2-2, the complete variable domain is DSGVTQTPKHLITATGQRVTLRCSPRSGDLSVYWYQQSLDQGLQFLIQYYNGEERAKGNILERFSAQQFPDLHSELNLSSLELGDSALYFCASSVARGAGELFFGEGSRLTVL.

In this sample, this clonotype turned up many times. The chain recombines TRBV30 with TRBJ1-4; tentatively, D is TRBD1 (6 bases). The CDR3 consists of 14 residues. Germline loops: CDR1 GTSNPN, CDR2 SVGIG (reference sequence). The ends were cut back, 2 bases at V and 4 bases at J, with 11 bases in the middle. CDR3 protein: CAWSQGLGNEKLFF. The CDR3, as DNA: TGTGCCTGGAGTCAGGGGTTGGGTAATGAAAAACTGTTTTTT.

This clonotype was recorded a few times. The chain has TRBV30 and TRBJ2-1; 7 bases line up with TRBD2. V shed 1 base and J 4 bases; nucleotides not matched to a gene: 13. Germline loops: CDR1 GTSNPN, CDR2 SVGIG (reference sequence). CDR3 length: 17 residues. The CDR3 DNA follows: TGTGCCTGGAGTGCAAAAGGTATGGGAGGGGCTTACAATGAGCAGTTCTTC. Translated: CAWSAKGMGGAYNEQFF.

This chain joins TRBV19 and TRBJ1-5; no definite D call. This CDR3 comprises 13 residues. The germline gives CDR1 LNHDA, CDR2 SQIVND (reference sequence). Trimming cost V 5 bases and J 11 bases, with 16 bases left between them. The CDR3 loop reads CASSWAGQETQHF. The DNA for the CDR3 is TGTGCCAGTAGTTGGGCAGGCCAAGAGACCCAGCATTTT.

In regard to this clonotype: A much larger clone lies a single base off, so this may be a read error. The chain joins TRBV20-1 to TRBJ2-5, with D perhaps matching TRBD2 (6 bases). The CDR3 has 13 residues. Between the trimmed V and J ends, which lost 1 base and 9 bases, there was a span of 15 bases. The germline V gene encodes CDR1 DFQATT and CDR2 SNEGSKA (reference sequence). The CDR3 DNA reads as TGCAGTGCTAGAGGAGGATACGGGGAGGCCCAGTACTTC. Translation gives CSARGGYGEAQYF.